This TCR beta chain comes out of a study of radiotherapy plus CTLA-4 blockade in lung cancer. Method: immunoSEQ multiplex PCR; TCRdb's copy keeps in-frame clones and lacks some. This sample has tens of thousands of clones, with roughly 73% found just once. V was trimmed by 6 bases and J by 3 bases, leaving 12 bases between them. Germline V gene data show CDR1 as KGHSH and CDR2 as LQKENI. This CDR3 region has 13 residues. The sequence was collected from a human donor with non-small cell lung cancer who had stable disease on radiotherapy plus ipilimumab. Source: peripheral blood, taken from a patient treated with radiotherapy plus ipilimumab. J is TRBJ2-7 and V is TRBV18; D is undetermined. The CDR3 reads CASSLSPFYEQYF. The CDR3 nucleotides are TGTGCCAGCTCCCTTAGCCCATTCTACGAGCAGTACTTC.